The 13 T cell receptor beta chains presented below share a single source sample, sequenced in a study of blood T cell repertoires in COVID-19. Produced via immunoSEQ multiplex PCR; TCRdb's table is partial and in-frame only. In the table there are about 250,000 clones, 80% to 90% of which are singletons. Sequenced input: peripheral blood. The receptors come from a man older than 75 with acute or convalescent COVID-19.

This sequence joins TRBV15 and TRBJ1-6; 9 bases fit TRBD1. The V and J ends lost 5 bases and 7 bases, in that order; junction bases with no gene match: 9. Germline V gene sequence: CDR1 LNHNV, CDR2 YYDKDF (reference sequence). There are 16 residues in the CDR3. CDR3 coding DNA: TGTGCCACCAGCTCTCCCGACAGGGGGTACAATTCACCCCTCCACTTT. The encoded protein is CATSSPDRGYNSPLHF. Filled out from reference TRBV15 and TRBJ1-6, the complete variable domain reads DAMVIQNPRYQVTQFGKPVTLSCSQTLNHNVMYWYQQKSSQAPKLLFHYYDKDFNNEADTPDNFQSRRPNTSFCFLDIRSPGLGDTAMYLCATSSPDRGYNSPLHFGNGTRLTVT.

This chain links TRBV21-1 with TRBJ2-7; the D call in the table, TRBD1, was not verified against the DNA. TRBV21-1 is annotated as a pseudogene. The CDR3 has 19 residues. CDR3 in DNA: TGTGCCAGCAGCAAATGTGGGACAGGGCCCTACGAAATTACTAACGAGCAGTACTTC. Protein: CASSKCGTGPYEITNEQYF.

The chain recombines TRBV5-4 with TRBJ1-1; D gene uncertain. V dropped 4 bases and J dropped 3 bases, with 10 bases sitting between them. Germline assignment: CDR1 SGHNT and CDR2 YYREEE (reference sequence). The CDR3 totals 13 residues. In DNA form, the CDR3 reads TGTGCCAGCAGCGGCGGGCTACACACTGAAGCTTTCTTT. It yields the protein CASSGGLHTEAFF.

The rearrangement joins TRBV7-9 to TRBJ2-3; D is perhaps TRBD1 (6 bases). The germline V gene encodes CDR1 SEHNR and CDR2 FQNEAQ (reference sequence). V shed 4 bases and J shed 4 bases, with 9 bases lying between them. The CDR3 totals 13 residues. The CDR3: CASSYRVSDTQYF. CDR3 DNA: TGTGCCAGCAGCTACAGGGTTTCAGATACGCAGTATTTT.

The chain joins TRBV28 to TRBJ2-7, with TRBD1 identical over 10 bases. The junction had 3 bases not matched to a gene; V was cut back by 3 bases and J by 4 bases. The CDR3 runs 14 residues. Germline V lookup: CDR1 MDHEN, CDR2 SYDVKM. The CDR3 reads CASSFRQGAYEQYF. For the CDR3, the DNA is TGTGCCAGCAGTTTCAGACAGGGGGCTTACGAGCAGTACTTC.

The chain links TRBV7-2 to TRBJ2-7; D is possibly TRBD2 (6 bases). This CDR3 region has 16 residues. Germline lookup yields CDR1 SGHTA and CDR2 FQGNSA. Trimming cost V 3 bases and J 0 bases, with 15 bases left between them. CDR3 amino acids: CASSLGGRRSSYEQYF. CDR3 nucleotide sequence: TGTGCCAGCAGCTTGGGGGGACGAAGGAGCTCCTACGAGCAGTACTTC.

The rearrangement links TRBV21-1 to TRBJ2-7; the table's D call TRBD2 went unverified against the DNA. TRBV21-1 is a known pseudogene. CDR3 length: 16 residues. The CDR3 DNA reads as TGTGCCAGCCCCAGGACTAGCGCTACTTTTTCCTACGAGCAGTACTTC. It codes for CASPRTSATFSYEQYF.

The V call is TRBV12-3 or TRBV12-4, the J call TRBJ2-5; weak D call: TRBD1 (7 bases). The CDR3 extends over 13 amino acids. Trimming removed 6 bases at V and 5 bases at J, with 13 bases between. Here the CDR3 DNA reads TGTGCCAGCAGGACACAGGGGAGGGAGACCCAGTACTTC. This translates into CASRTQGRETQYF.

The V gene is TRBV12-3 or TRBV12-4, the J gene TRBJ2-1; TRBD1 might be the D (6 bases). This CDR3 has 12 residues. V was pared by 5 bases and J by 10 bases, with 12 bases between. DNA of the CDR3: TGTGCCAGCAGTATATTACAGGGAGAGCAGTTCTTC. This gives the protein CASSILQGEQFF.

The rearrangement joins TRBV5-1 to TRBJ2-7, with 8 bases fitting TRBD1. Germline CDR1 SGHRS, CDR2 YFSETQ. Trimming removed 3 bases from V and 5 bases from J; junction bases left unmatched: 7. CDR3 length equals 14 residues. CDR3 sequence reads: CASSWTGKNDEQYF. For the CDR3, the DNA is TGCGCCAGCAGCTGGACAGGGAAAAATGACGAGCAGTACTTC.

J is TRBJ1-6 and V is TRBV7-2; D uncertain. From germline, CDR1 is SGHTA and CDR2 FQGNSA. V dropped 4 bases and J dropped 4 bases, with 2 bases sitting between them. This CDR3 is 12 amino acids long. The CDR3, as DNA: TGTGCCAGCAGCTCATATAATTCACCCCTCCACTTT. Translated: CASSSYNSPLHF. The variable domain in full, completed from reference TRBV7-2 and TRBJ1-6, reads GAGVSQSPSNKVTEKGKDVELRCDPISGHTALYWYRQSLGQGLEFLIYFQGNSAPDKSGLPSDRFSAERTGGSVSTLTIQRTQQEDSAVYLCASSSYNSPLHFGNGTRLTVT.

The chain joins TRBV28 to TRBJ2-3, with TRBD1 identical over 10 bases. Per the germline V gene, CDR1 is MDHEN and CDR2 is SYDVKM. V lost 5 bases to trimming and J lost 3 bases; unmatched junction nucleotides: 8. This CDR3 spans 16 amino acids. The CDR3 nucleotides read TGTGCCAGCAGTCTACTCGGGACAGGGGAAACAGATACGCAGTATTTT. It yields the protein CASSLLGTGETDTQYF.

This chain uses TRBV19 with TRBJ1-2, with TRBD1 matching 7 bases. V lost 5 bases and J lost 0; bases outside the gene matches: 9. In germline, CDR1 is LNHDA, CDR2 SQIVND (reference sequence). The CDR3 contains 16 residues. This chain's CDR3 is CASSYWTGRTNYGYTF. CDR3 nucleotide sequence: TGTGCCAGTAGTTACTGGACAGGCCGGACTAACTATGGCTACACCTTC.